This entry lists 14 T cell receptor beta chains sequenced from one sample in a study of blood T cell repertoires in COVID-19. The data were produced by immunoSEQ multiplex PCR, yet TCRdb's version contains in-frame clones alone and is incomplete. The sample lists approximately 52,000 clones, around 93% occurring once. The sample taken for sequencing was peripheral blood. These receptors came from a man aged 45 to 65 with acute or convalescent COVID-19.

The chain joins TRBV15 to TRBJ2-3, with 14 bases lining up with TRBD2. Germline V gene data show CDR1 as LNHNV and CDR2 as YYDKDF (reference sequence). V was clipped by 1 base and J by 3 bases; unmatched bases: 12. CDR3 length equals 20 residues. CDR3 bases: TGTGCCACCAGCAGAGTTTCGAGACTAGCGGGGGGGCAGGTGACAGATACGCAGTATTTT. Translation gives CATSRVSRLAGGQVTDTQYF.

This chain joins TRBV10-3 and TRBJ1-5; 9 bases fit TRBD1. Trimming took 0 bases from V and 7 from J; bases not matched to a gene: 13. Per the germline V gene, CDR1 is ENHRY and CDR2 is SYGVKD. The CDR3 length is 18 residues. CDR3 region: CAISESYAPGQGGQPQHF. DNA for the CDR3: TGTGCCATCAGTGAGTCTTATGCTCCGGGACAGGGAGGACAGCCCCAGCATTTT.

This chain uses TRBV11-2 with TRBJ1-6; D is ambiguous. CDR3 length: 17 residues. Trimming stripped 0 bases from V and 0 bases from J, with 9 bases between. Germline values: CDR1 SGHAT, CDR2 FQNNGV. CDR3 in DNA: TGTGCCAGCAGCTTAGAAATTTGGAGCTCCTATAATTCACCCCTCCACTTT. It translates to CASSLEIWSSYNSPLHF.

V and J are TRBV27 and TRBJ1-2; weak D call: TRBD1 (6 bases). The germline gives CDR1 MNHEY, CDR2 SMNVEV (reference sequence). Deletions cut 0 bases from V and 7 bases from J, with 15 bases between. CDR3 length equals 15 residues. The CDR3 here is CASSLSNTGRGGYTF. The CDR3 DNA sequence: TGTGCCAGCAGTTTATCGAATACAGGGAGGGGTGGCTACACCTTC.

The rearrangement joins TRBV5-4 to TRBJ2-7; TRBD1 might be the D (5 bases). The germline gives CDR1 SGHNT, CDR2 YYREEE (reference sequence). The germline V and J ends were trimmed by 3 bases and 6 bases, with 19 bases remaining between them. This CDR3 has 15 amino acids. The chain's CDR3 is CASSSPGRASVEQYF. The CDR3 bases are TGTGCCAGCAGCTCCCCTGGCAGGGCCAGCGTCGAGCAGTACTTC.

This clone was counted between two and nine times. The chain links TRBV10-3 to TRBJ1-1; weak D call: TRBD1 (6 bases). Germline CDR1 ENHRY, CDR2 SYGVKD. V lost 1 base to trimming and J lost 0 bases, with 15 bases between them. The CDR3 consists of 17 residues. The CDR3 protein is CAISEYGAGEMNTEAFF. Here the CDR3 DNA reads TGTGCCATCAGTGAGTACGGGGCAGGGGAAATGAACACTGAAGCTTTCTTT.

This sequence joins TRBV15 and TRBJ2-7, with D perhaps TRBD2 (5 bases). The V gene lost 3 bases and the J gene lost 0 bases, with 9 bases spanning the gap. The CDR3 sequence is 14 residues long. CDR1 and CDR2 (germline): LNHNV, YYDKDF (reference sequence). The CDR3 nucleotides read TGTGCCACCAGCAGGGACGGAGGCTCCTACGAGCAGTACTTC. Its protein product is CATSRDGGSYEQYF. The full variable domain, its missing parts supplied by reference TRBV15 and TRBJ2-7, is DAMVIQNPRYQVTQFGKPVTLSCSQTLNHNVMYWYQQKSSQAPKLLFHYYDKDFNNEADTPDNFQSRRPNTSFCFLDIRSPGLGDTAMYLCATSRDGGSYEQYFGPGTRLTVT.

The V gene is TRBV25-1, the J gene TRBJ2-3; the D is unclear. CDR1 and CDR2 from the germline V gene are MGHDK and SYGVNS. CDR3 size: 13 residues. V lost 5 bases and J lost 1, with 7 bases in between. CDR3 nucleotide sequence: TGTGCCAGCAGTCCCAGCGGCACAGATACGCAGTATTTT. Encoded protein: CASSPSGTDTQYF.

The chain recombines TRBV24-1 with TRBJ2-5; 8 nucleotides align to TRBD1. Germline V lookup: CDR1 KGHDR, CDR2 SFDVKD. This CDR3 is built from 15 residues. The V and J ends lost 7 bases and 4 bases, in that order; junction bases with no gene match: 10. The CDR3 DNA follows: TGTGCCACCAGCACAGGGGGGATTTTTAGAGAGACCCAGTACTTC. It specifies CATSTGGIFRETQYF.

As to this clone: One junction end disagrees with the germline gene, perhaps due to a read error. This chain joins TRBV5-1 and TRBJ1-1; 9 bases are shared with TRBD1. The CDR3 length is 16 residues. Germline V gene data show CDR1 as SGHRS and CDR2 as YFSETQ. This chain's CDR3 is CASSPNTGTGNSEAFF. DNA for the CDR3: TGCGCCAGCAGCCCCAACACCGGGACAGGGAACTCTGAAGCTTTCTTT.

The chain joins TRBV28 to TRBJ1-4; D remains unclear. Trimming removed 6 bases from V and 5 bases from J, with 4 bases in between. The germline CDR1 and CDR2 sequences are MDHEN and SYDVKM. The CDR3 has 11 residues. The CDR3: CASSQNEKLFF. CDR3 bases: TGTGCCAGCAGCCAAAATGAAAAACTGTTTTTT. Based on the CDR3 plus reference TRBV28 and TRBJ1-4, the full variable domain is DVKVTQSSRYLVKRTGEKVFLECVQDMDHENMFWYRQDPGLGLRLIYFSYDVKMKEKGDIPEGYSVSREKKERFSLILESASTNQTSMYLCASSQNEKLFFGSGTQLSVL.

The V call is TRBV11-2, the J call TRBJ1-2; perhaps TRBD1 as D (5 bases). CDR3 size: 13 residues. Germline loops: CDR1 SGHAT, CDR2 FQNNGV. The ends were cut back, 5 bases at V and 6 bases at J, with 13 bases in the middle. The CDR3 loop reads CASSEKGLHGYTF. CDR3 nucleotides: TGTGCCAGCAGCGAAAAGGGGTTGCATGGCTACACCTTC.

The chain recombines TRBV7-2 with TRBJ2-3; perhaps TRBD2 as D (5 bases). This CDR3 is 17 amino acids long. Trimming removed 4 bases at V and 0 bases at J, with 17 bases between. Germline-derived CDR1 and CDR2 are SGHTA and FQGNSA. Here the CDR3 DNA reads TGTGCCAGCAGCTCCACCGGTACGCGGACTAGCACAGATACGCAGTATTTT. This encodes CASSSTGTRTSTDTQYF.

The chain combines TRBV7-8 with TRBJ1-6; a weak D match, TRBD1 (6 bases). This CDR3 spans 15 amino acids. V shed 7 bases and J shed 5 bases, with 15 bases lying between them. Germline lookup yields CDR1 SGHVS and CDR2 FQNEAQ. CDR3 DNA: TGTGCCAGCACCGGGGGGGGCACCAATAATTCACCCCTCCACTTT. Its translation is CASTGGGTNNSPLHF.